The 14 T cell receptor beta chains reported below all come from one sample, sequenced in a study of blood T cell repertoires in COVID-19. Clones were read by immunoSEQ multiplex PCR, and TCRdb kept only the in-frame ones, dropping some. The table includes 130,000 to 150,000 clones, 80% to 85% detected once. Sequencing was performed on PBMCs or T cells enriched from blood (not recorded which). The receptors were sampled from a man in his forties with acute COVID-19.

This clone was found a few times. The rearrangement joins TRBV7-9 to TRBJ2-7, with TRBD2 matching over 10 bases. CDR3 size: 16 residues. CDR1 and CDR2 (germline): SEHNR, FQNEAQ (reference sequence). The J segment lost 0 bases and the V segment lost 7 bases, leaving 9 bases of the junction unmatched. CDR3 in amino acids: CASTHSGTSVSYEQYF. DNA of the CDR3: TGTGCCAGCACCCATTCCGGGACTAGCGTCTCCTACGAGCAGTACTTC.

The V gene is TRBV11-2, the J gene TRBJ1-1; D remains ambiguous. Per germline, CDR1 SGHAT and CDR2 FQNNGV. The CDR3 totals 16 residues. The ends were cut back, 5 bases at V and 1 base at J, with 17 bases in the middle. This CDR3 reads CASSQPRGWRNTEAFF. The DNA of the CDR3 is TGTGCCAGCAGCCAGCCCAGAGGGTGGAGGAACACTGAAGCTTTCTTT.

The chain uses TRBV5-4 and TRBJ1-6, with D maybe TRBD1 (6 bases). The CDR3 consists of 14 residues. V gave up 3 bases and J gave up 10 bases, with 14 bases separating them. Germline assignment: CDR1 SGHNT and CDR2 YYREEE (reference sequence). CDR3 loop: CASSYINRASPLHF. The CDR3 coding sequence is TGTGCCAGCAGCTATATAAACAGGGCCTCACCCCTCCACTTT.

The V gene is TRBV15, the J gene TRBJ2-1; unclear D gene. From germline, CDR1 is LNHNV and CDR2 YYDKDF (reference sequence). The CDR3 totals 14 residues. The ends were cut back, 1 base at V and 4 bases at J, with 8 bases in the middle. CDR3 DNA sequence: TGTGCCACCAGCAGAGGGCTAGGATACAATGAGCAGTTCTTC. It codes for CATSRGLGYNEQFF.

The chain joins TRBV2 to TRBJ2-1; D is unresolved. The CDR3 spans 11 residues. Trimming removed 5 bases at V and 6 bases at J, with 5 bases between. CDR1 is SNHLY and CDR2 is FYNNEI in the germline V gene. In DNA, the CDR3 is TGTGCCAGCAGTACTTTCAATGAGCAGTTCTTC. This translates into CASSTFNEQFF.

This chain joins TRBV7-9 and TRBJ2-3; weak D call: TRBD2 (6 bases). Trimming took 5 bases from V and 3 from J, leaving 15 bases between them. The germline gives CDR1 SEHNR, CDR2 FQNEAQ (reference sequence). The CDR3 length is 15 residues. CDR3 residues: CASSTGGGATDTQYF. CDR3 sequence (DNA): TGTGCCAGCAGCACCGGAGGCGGGGCTACAGATACGCAGTATTTT.

This chain connects TRBV24-1 to TRBJ1-5; 8 nucleotides line up with TRBD1. Per the germline V gene, CDR1 is KGHDR and CDR2 is SFDVKD. The CDR3 extends over 16 amino acids. V shed 4 bases, J shed 3 bases, and the junction held 7 bases outside the gene matches. The CDR3 here is CATSDHRQGNNQPQHF. The DNA of the CDR3 is TGTGCCACCAGTGACCATAGACAGGGGAACAATCAGCCCCAGCATTTT.

This clone was picked up one time. The chain couples TRBV29-1 to TRBJ1-1; TRBD1 is a possible D gene (6 bases). Germline V lookup: CDR1 SQVTM, CDR2 ANQGSEA. V was trimmed by 7 bases and J by 0 bases, leaving 12 bases between them. The CDR3 loop spans 13 amino acids. The CDR3 bases are TGCAGCGCCACACAGGGCTTGAACACTGAAGCTTTCTTT. Translating it yields CSATQGLNTEAFF.

J is TRBJ1-1 and V is TRBV9; TRBD1 might be the D (5 bases). The V and J ends lost 3 bases and 0 bases respectively, with 12 bases between them. The CDR3 length is 15 residues. Germline V lookup: CDR1 SGDLS, CDR2 YYNGEE. Here the CDR3 DNA reads TGTGCCAGCAGCGAATCGACAGTCATGAACACTGAAGCTTTCTTT. Its translation: CASSESTVMNTEAFF. Full variable domain (outside the CDR3, taken from reference TRBV9 and TRBJ1-1): DSGVTQTPKHLITATGQRVTLRCSPRSGDLSVYWYQQSLDQGLQFLIQYYNGEERAKGNILERFSAQQFPDLHSELNLSSLELGDSALYFCASSESTVMNTEAFFGQGTRLTVV.

The chain joins TRBV30 to TRBJ1-2; 7 bases fit TRBD1. This CDR3 is built from 14 residues. Germline lookup yields CDR1 GTSNPN and CDR2 SVGIG (reference sequence). With 1 base clipped from V and 8 bases from J, the junction kept 10 bases outside the gene matches. The CDR3 DNA follows: TGTGCCTGGAGTGAAGCAGGGGGAAGTTGGGGCTACACCTTC. Amino acids: CAWSEAGGSWGYTF.

The genes are TRBV19 and TRBJ2-2, with 8 bases lining up with TRBD1. The CDR3 runs 15 residues. Germline V gene data show CDR1 as LNHDA and CDR2 as SQIVND (reference sequence). The J segment lost 5 bases and the V segment lost 8 bases, leaving 10 bases of the junction unmatched. The CDR3 nucleotides are TGTGCCAGTGCCCCGGACAGGGTATCGACCGGGGAGCTGTTTTTT. Protein sequence: CASAPDRVSTGELFF.

This chain uses TRBV28 with TRBJ1-2; D possibly corresponds to TRBD1 (6 bases). Trimming took off 3 bases at V and 7 bases at J, with 15 bases between the two ends. Germline V gene data show CDR1 as MDHEN and CDR2 as SYDVKM. The CDR3 has 14 residues. CDR3 bases: TGTGCCAGCAGTTTTTACAGGGACGGGGCTGGCTACACCTTC. Translation gives CASSFYRDGAGYTF.

The chain links TRBV5-1 to TRBJ2-7; D gene unclear. Trimming stripped 0 bases from V and 1 base from J, with 8 bases between. The CDR3 is made up of 14 amino acids. CDR1 is SGHRS and CDR2 is YFSETQ in the germline V gene. The CDR3 region is CASSLGVDSYEQYF. CDR3 in DNA: TGCGCCAGCAGCTTGGGTGTAGATTCCTACGAGCAGTACTTC.

V is TRBV6-6 and J is TRBJ2-1; D might be TRBD1 (6 bases). Trimming pared 2 bases from V and 9 bases from J, leaving 14 bases between. Germline V gene sequence: CDR1 MNHNY, CDR2 SVGAGI (reference sequence). The CDR3 runs to 14 residues. CDR3 bases: TGTGCCAGCAGTTACGGGGGCAGTTATGCTGAGCAGTTCTTC. It translates to CASSYGGSYAEQFF.